The rows below give T cell receptor beta chains drawn from one sample of a study of blood T cells in healthy people across ages. MiXCR, applied by TCRdb to the 5' RACE reads, yields one record per CDR3 protein. Among roughly 1.7 million distinct CDR3 sequences, around 35% were seen once, and the ten largest hold around 11%. The sample consisted of blood. The receptors come from a woman in her 30s in good health. CDR3s include the opening cysteine and the closing phenylalanine or tryptophan. The order of the fields is clone size, J gene, V gene, D gene, CDR3 protein, CDR3 DNA. A D gene is named only where the DNA matches it firmly. Clone size, where shown, is once, few, many, or a class for clones that have expanded.

NA	TRBJ2-6	TRBV20-1	NA	CSARDSRLSSGANVLTF	TGCAGTGCTAGAGATTCGAGGCTGAGCTCTGGGGCCAACGTCCTGACTTTC
NA	TRBJ1-2	TRBV28	NA	CASGGGFNYGYTF	TGTGCCAGCGGAGGTGGCTTCAACTATGGCTACACCTTC
NA	TRBJ1-2	TRBV9	NA	CASSYPRNSDTKWDGYTF	TGTGCCAGCAGCTACCCCAGGAATAGCGACACGAAGTGGGATGGCTACACCTTC
NA	TRBJ2-3	TRBV6-1	NA	CASEQGEGWTDTQYF	TGTGCCAGCGAACAGGGGGAGGGGTGGACAGATACGCAGTATTTT
NA	TRBJ2-1	TRBV6-1	NA	CASSDRSTYNEQFF	TGTGCCAGCAGTGACAGATCCACCTACAATGAGCAGTTCTTC
NA	TRBJ2-5	TRBV7-9	NA	CASSSAGTPGETLYF	TGTGCCAGCAGCTCGGCTGGGACTCCGGGGGAGACCCTGTACTTC
few	TRBJ2-1	TRBV20-1	NA	CSASLGGGSLNEQFF	TGCAGTGCTAGTTTGGGGGGCGGCTCCTTGAATGAGCAGTTCTTC
NA	TRBJ2-3	TRBV12-3/TRBV12-4	NA	CASSPGGGRADTQYF	TGTGCCAGCAGTCCCGGGGGTGGTAGAGCAGATACGCAGTATTTT
NA	TRBJ2-1	TRBV19	NA	CASSPYIGGNNEQFF	TGTGCCAGTAGTCCATACATAGGTGGGAACAATGAGCAGTTCTTC
few	TRBJ2-3	TRBV9	NA	CASSPSEGATDTQYF	TGTGCCAGCAGCCCCTCGGAGGGGGCCACAGATACGCAGTATTTT
few	TRBJ2-3	TRBV9	NA	CASSVFGVITDTQYF	TGTGCCAGCAGCGTATTCGGGGTGATCACAGATACGCAGTATTTT
NA	TRBJ2-1	TRBV12-3/TRBV12-4	NA	CASRPPNFDEQFF	TGTGCCAGCAGGCCCCCGAACTTCGATGAGCAGTTCTTC
NA	TRBJ2-3	TRBV5-1	NA	CASSLGPLGNTQYF	TGCGCCAGCAGCTTGGGGCCTTTGGGGAATACGCAGTATTTT
once	TRBJ1-1	TRBV5-1	NA	CASSFRGEASEAFF	TGCGCCAGCAGCTTCCGGGGGGAGGCAAGTGAAGCTTTCTTT
few	TRBJ1-1	TRBV4-1	NA	CASSQVRGAEAFF	TGCGCCAGCAGCCAAGTTCGGGGGGCTGAAGCTTTCTTT
NA	TRBJ1-1	TRBV18	TRBD1	CASSPPSGQGNTEAFF	TGTGCCAGCTCACCACCTTCGGGACAGGGGAACACTGAAGCTTTCTTT
once	TRBJ1-1	TRBV3-1	NA	CASSQESWTEAFF	TGTGCCAGCAGCCAAGAAAGCTGGACTGAAGCTTTCTTT
NA	TRBJ1-5	TRBV27	NA	CASSPWGVSNQPQHF	TGTGCCAGCAGCCCCTGGGGTGTTAGCAATCAGCCCCAGCATTTT
NA	TRBJ2-1	TRBV28	TRBD2	CASTYRLARYNNEQFF	TGTGCCAGCACCTACCGACTAGCGAGGTATAACAATGAGCAGTTCTTC
NA	TRBJ2-1	TRBV5-5	TRBD1	CASSPPNGGQGEQFF	TGTGCCAGCAGCCCTCCCAATGGGGGACAGGGCGAGCAGTTCTTC
NA	TRBJ2-7	TRBV2	NA	CASLTGNPYEQYF	TGTGCCAGCTTGACGGGGAATCCCTACGAGCAGTACTTC
few	TRBJ2-5	TRBV24-1	TRBD2	CATSDPSGEESQYF	TGTGCCACCAGTGATCCTAGCGGTGAAGAGAGCCAGTACTTC
NA	TRBJ2-3	TRBV9	TRBD2	CASSPGTSGRASTDTQYF	TGTGCCAGCAGCCCAGGGACTAGCGGGAGGGCTAGCACAGATACGCAGTATTTT
few	TRBJ2-3	TRBV20-1	NA	CSAGFTDTQYF	TGCAGTGCAGGGTTCACAGATACGCAGTATTTT
many	TRBJ2-1	TRBV4-2	TRBD2	CASSQEGIAGGGNEQFF	TGTGCCAGCAGCCAAGAAGGGATAGCGGGGGGAGGCAATGAGCAGTTCTTC
once	TRBJ1-1	TRBV3-1	NA	CASSQAGGFGAFF	TGTGCCAGCAGCCAAGCTGGAGGGTTCGGAGCTTTCTTT
NA	TRBJ1-6	TRBV21-1	NA	CASSLLGGRFHNSPLHF	TGTGCCAGCAGTCTCCTGGGGGGGCGATTCCATAATTCACCCCTCCACTTT
many	TRBJ1-2	TRBV7-9	NA	CASSLGAGNYGYTF	TGTGCCAGCAGCCTAGGTGCAGGGAACTATGGCTACACCTTC
NA	TRBJ2-5	TRBV29-1	TRBD2	CSTGLAGEAHETRYF	TGCAGCACAGGACTAGCGGGGGAGGCGCATGAGACCCGGTACTTC
NA	TRBJ2-2	TRBV30	NA	CAWSEENRDTGELFF	TGTGCCTGGAGTGAGGAAAACAGGGATACTGGGGAGCTGTTTTTT
NA	TRBJ2-5	TRBV28	TRBD1	CASIAEPGTGWVQYF	TGTGCCAGCATCGCCGAACCCGGGACAGGGTGGGTGCAGTACTTC
NA	TRBJ2-7	TRBV6-1	TRBD1	CASRDRGAYVGEQYF	TGTGCCAGCCGGGACAGGGGCGCTTATGTTGGCGAGCAGTACTTC
few	TRBJ2-5	TRBV5-1	TRBD2	CASSLASSSGKETQYF	TGCGCCAGCAGCTTGGCCTCGTCTAGCGGGAAAGAGACCCAGTACTTC
NA	TRBJ2-5	TRBV28	NA	CASSPPGRTHWTQYF	TGTGCCAGCAGTCCCCCGGGACGGACACATTGGACCCAGTACTTC
NA	TRBJ2-7	TRBV10-3	NA	CAISESSLYEQYF	TGTGCCATCAGTGAGTCGTCCCTATACGAGCAGTACTTC
NA	TRBJ2-5	TRBV3-1	TRBD1	CASSHYPGQGLETQYF	TGTGCCAGCAGCCATTATCCGGGACAGGGACTAGAGACCCAGTACTTC
NA	TRBJ2-5	TRBV20-1	NA	CSAKASRETQYF	TGCAGTGCTAAAGCGTCACGGGAGACCCAGTACTTC
NA	TRBJ1-2	TRBV29-1	NA	CSVSGQQGYGYTF	TGCAGCGTAAGCGGACAGCAGGGTTATGGCTACACCTTC
few	TRBJ1-2	TRBV5-1	NA	CASSTSIVDDYGYTF	TGCGCCAGCAGCACCTCTATAGTTGATGACTATGGCTACACCTTC
NA	TRBJ2-1	TRBV7-9	NA	CASSQRLANEQFF	TGTGCCAGCAGCCAGCGGCTAGCGAATGAGCAGTTCTTC
few	TRBJ1-1	TRBV10-3	NA	CAISESQGRGTSATEAFF	TGTGCCATCAGTGAGTCTCAAGGGCGTGGGACATCGGCGACTGAAGCTTTCTTT
NA	TRBJ1-1	TRBV25-1	TRBD1	CASTGGTGGRMSMNTEAFF	TGTGCCAGCACCGGAGGGACAGGGGGAAGAATGTCCATGAACACTGAAGCTTTCTTT
NA	TRBJ1-2	TRBV24-1	NA	CATSDQERRSYGYTF	TGTGCCACCAGTGATCAGGAGAGGCGAAGCTATGGCTACACCTTC
many	TRBJ2-1	TRBV27	TRBD1	CASSRQGSYNEQFF	TGTGCCAGCAGTCGACAGGGCTCCTACAATGAGCAGTTCTTC
NA	TRBJ2-7	TRBV10-3	TRBD2	CAITGGRDEQYF	TGTGCCATTACGGGAGGACGGGACGAGCAGTACTTC
many	TRBJ2-7	TRBV20-1	NA	CSALTGTATYEQYF	TGCAGTGCTCTCACCGGGACGGCAACCTACGAGCAGTACTTC
NA	TRBJ2-3	TRBV20-1	TRBD1	CSARANWDRGRGADTQYF	TGCAGTGCTAGAGCCAACTGGGACAGGGGAAGAGGAGCAGATACGCAGTATTTT
many	TRBJ2-7	TRBV20-1	TRBD1	CSPVTGGYEQYF	TGCAGCCCCGTGACAGGGGGCTACGAGCAGTACTTC
few	TRBJ2-1	TRBV19	TRBD2	CASSPYGGARYNEQFF	TGTGCCAGTAGCCCGTACGGGGGGGCAAGATACAATGAGCAGTTCTTC
few	TRBJ1-2	TRBV9	TRBD1	CASSVAGTVASYGYTF	TGTGCCAGCAGCGTAGCTGGGACAGTAGCTAGCTATGGCTACACCTTC
NA	TRBJ2-3	TRBV6-2/TRBV6-3	NA	CASTVGTSNTDTQYF	TGTGCCAGCACCGTAGGGACCTCAAACACAGATACGCAGTATTTT